The T cell receptor (beta chain) described here comes from a study of regulatory T cells in long-lasting Graves disease. Study-wide results and caveats: Patients with persistent disease shared over 2,500 public clonotypes, outpacing the approximately 920 shared by new patients. The study examined only peripheral blood, not thyroid tissue. Reduced TCR diversity was observed in persistent Graves' patients versus newly diagnosed patients.

This sample's time point: newly diagnosed GD, antithyroid drugs for less than 3 months. Construction of the TCR library relied on RNA isolated from PBMCs. From germline, CDR1 is LGHNA and CDR2 YNFKEQ. The CDR3 runs to 14 residues. Deletions cut 2 bases from V and 7 bases from J, with 15 bases between. This clonotype was seen repeatedly, ten times or more. Its antigen remains unidentified. According to the study, TCR beta libraries were built with iRepertoire HTBI primers and CDR3-region Arm-PCR. TCRdb used MiXCR to reprocess the multiplex PCR reads, holding one entry per CDR3 protein. The sample records 200,000 to 300,000 distinct CDR3 sequences, around 21% being singletons.

The sequence was collected from a female donor with Graves disease. The J gene is TRBJ2-7, the V gene TRBV4-2; unclear D gene. This sample comprised peripheral blood mononuclear cells (PBMCs), obtained at new diagnosis, from a patient treated with antithyroid drugs. The CDR3: CASSQFVTAGEQYF. The CDR3 bases are TGTGCCAGCAGCCAATTTGTCACAGCAGGAGAGCAGTACTTC.